Listed here are 27 T cell receptor beta chains from one sample, sequenced in a study of T cell repertoires in cytomegalovirus infection. In TCRdb, the reads were re-called with MiXCR into one record per CDR3 protein. The table lists some 940,000 distinct CDR3 sequences, approximately 33% of them singletons. These receptors' antigens are unknown. This specimen was cultured CD8+ T cells from PBMCs, taken from culture after CMV antigen stimulation. The receptors were gathered from a human donor in good health (CMV status not recorded). Some clones in this sample may be carry-over from other donors' samples.

The sample holds a few counts of this clonotype. This chain uses TRBV29-1 with TRBJ1-1, with 12 bases fitting TRBD1. The CDR3 runs to 14 residues. V dropped 3 bases and J dropped 6; count of bases not matched to a gene: 5. Germline V CDR1 and CDR2: SQVTM, ANQGSEA. The CDR3 DNA sequence: TGCAGCGTTGAGCCGGGACAGGGGGCCGCTGAAGCTTTCTTT. The encoded protein is CSVEPGQGAAEAFF. Together with reference TRBV29-1 and TRBJ1-1, the CDR3 gives the full variable domain: SAVISQKPSRDICQRGTSLTIQCQVDSQVTMMFWYRQQPGQSLTLIATANQGSEATYESGFVIDKFPISRPNLTFSTLTVSNMSPEDSSIYLCSVEPGQGAAEAFFGQGTRLTVV.

Concerning this clonotype itself: This clone may be a read error of a much larger clone one base away. The rearrangement uses TRBV7-6 and TRBJ2-7; a possible D gene is TRBD1 (6 bases). The CDR3 covers 13 residues. CDR1 SGHVS and CDR2 FNYEAQ come from the germline V gene. The ends were cut back, 1 base at V and 5 bases at J, with 9 bases in the middle. In DNA form, the CDR3 reads TGTGCCAGCAGCTTAGAACAGGGCCACGAGCAGTACTTC. This encodes CASSLEQGHEQYF.

The table lists this clonotype with a count of one. The rearrangement links TRBV4-1 to TRBJ2-1; 16 bases line up with TRBD2. J lost 7 bases, V lost 0 bases, and 9 bases had no gene match. Germline CDR1 is MGHRA and CDR2 is YSYEKL. CDR3 length equals 19 residues. Written as DNA, the CDR3 is TGCGCCAGCAGCCAAGATTTAGGGACTAGCGGGGGGGCCGGGAATGAGCAGTTCTTC. It encodes CASSQDLGTSGGAGNEQFF.

The rearrangement joins TRBV7-9 to TRBJ2-1; the D gene is possibly TRBD1 (6 bases). The V and J ends lost 3 bases and 7 bases respectively, with 13 bases between them. CDR1 SEHNR and CDR2 FQNEAQ come from the germline V gene (reference sequence). The CDR3 sequence is 14 residues long. This chain's CDR3 is CASSFPDRQNEQFF. The DNA for the CDR3 is TGTGCCAGCAGCTTTCCAGACAGGCAGAATGAGCAGTTCTTC.

The chain recombines TRBV29-1 with TRBJ1-2; D uncertain. The V gene lost 4 bases and the J gene lost 4 bases, with 13 bases spanning the gap. The CDR3 consists of 13 residues. Looked up from germline, CDR1 is SQVTM and CDR2 is ANQGSEA. The CDR3 region is CSVGLTEPYGYTF. The CDR3 DNA reads TGCAGCGTTGGGCTGACTGAGCCCTATGGCTACACCTTC.

This CDR3 reads CASSSLGTDSYEQYF. Here the CDR3 DNA reads TGTGCCAGCAGCTCACTCGGGACGGACTCCTACGAGCAGTACTTC. The chain couples TRBV5-6 to TRBJ2-7, with D perhaps TRBD1 or TRBD2 (5 bases each). Per the germline V gene, CDR1 is SGHDT and CDR2 is YYEEEE. V shed 3 bases and J shed 0 bases, with 13 bases lying between them. The CDR3 contains 15 residues.

The rearrangement uses TRBV2 and TRBJ2-7, with a weak D call TRBD1 (6 bases). Per germline, CDR1 SNHLY and CDR2 FYNNEI. This CDR3 contains 15 residues. Between the trimmed V and J ends, which lost 6 bases and 3 bases, there was a span of 18 bases. Here the CDR3 reads CASRQSGSDSYEQYV. In DNA form, the CDR3 reads TGTGCCAGCAGGCAATCAGGGTCGGACAGCTACGAGCAGTACGTC.

This clonotype was detected ten times or more. This chain links TRBV6-5 with TRBJ2-7, with D possibly matching TRBD1 (6 bases). V lost 6 bases, J lost 0 bases, and 21 bases lay in between. CDR1 and CDR2 from the germline V gene are MNHEY and SVGAGI. The CDR3 runs 17 residues. CDR3 sequence (DNA): TGTGCCAGCAGCCAAGCGTCAGGGGTCCAAAGCTCCTACGAGCAGTACGTC. It codes for CASSQASGVQSSYEQYV.

V usage is TRBV19 and J usage is TRBJ2-1, with D possibly being TRBD2 (6 bases). The CDR3 contains 15 residues. The germline V and J ends were trimmed by 7 bases and 7 bases, with 20 bases remaining between them. Germline values: CDR1 LNHDA, CDR2 SQIVND (reference sequence). For the CDR3, the DNA is TGTGCCAGTACCCAGACGAGCGGGTGGTTGAATGAGCAGTTCTTC. Translating gives CASTQTSGWLNEQFF.

A few counts support this clonotype. The chain uses TRBV6-6 and TRBJ2-1; 9 bases line up with TRBD2. V lost 0 bases and J lost 0; bases outside the gene matches: 6. Germline CDR1 MNHNY, CDR2 SVGAGI (reference sequence). This CDR3 spans 18 amino acids. As DNA, the CDR3 is TGTGCCAGCAGTTACTCGATCCTAGCGGGGCCCTCCTACAATGAGCAGTTCTTC. This gives the protein CASSYSILAGPSYNEQFF.

This clonotype was seen a few times. The gene calls are TRBV19 and TRBJ2-5; TRBD2 matches at 13 bases. J lost 4 bases, V lost 5 bases, and 4 bases had no gene match. Germline assignment: CDR1 LNHDA and CDR2 SQIVND (reference sequence). The CDR3 consists of 15 residues. CDR3 residues: CASSEGLAGSETQYF. In DNA form, the CDR3 reads TGTGCCAGTAGTGAGGGACTAGCGGGGTCAGAGACCCAGTACTTC.

This clonotype was picked up a small number of times. This chain connects TRBV6-1 to TRBJ2-5; 8 bases line up with TRBD2. The CDR3 has 16 amino acids. CDR1 and CDR2 from the germline V gene are MNHNS and SASEGT. V dropped 6 bases and J dropped 0; count of bases not matched to a gene: 9. The CDR3: CASSDPSGGNQETQYF. CDR3 sequence (DNA): TGTGCCAGCAGCGACCCCTCGGGGGGGAACCAAGAGACCCAGTACTTC.

This clonotype showed up just a few times. This chain joins TRBV27 and TRBJ2-7; 8 positions match TRBD1. V shed 0 bases and J 7 bases; nucleotides not matched to a gene: 8. CDR1 is MNHEY and CDR2 is SMNVEV in the germline V gene (reference sequence). The CDR3 runs to 15 residues. This CDR3 reads CASSLSIGQGEEQYF. In DNA form, the CDR3 reads TGTGCCAGCAGTTTATCGATCGGACAGGGTGAAGAGCAGTACTTC.

CDR3: CASSYSTPRAKNIQYF. CDR3 sequence (DNA): TGTGCCAGCAGTTACTCGACTCCGCGAGCCAAAAACATTCAGTACTTC. The chain joins TRBV6-5 to TRBJ2-4, with D unclear. V lost 0 bases and J lost 0, with 9 bases in between. This CDR3 contains 16 residues. Germline V gives CDR1 MNHEY, CDR2 SVGAGI.

This clonotype was counted a few times. The genes are TRBV6-6 and TRBJ1-2; 8 positions agree with TRBD1. The CDR3 is made up of 15 amino acids. CDR1 MNHNY and CDR2 SVGAGI come from the germline V gene (reference sequence). V lost 6 bases, J lost 4 bases, and 10 bases stayed unmatched. The CDR3 protein is CASRNQDRAAYGYTF. CDR3 in DNA: TGTGCCAGCAGAAACCAGGACAGGGCGGCCTATGGCTACACCTTC.

A remark on this clonotype: An end of the junction does not agree with germline; a read error may underlie this. Here the CDR3 DNA reads TGTGCCAGCAGACAAGGGACAGGGGGTTTGACTAATGAAAAACCGTTTTTT. Translation gives CASRQGTGGLTNEKPFF. The rearrangement joins TRBV6-5 to TRBJ1-4; 11 bases are a match to TRBD1. The CDR3 loop spans 17 amino acids. Germline V gene data show CDR1 as MNHEY and CDR2 as SVGAGI.

In its sample, this clonotype was seen a few times. The chain carries TRBV20-1 and TRBJ1-1; D is uncertain. CDR1 is DFQATT and CDR2 is SNEGSKA in the germline V gene (reference sequence). CDR3 size: 15 residues. Between the trimmed V and J ends, which lost 0 bases and 1 base, there was a span of 12 bases. Here the CDR3 reads CSARDFRESNTEAFF. For the CDR3, the DNA is TGCAGTGCTAGAGATTTTAGAGAGTCGAACACTGAAGCTTTCTTT.

The J gene is TRBJ2-7, the V gene TRBV6-6; D is tentatively TRBD1 or TRBD2 (5 bases each). The V gene lost 6 bases and the J gene lost 2 bases, with 11 bases spanning the gap. Germline CDR1 and CDR2: MNHNY and SVGAGI (reference sequence). This CDR3 is 13 amino acids long. The CDR3 loop reads CASRRDGAYEQYV. The CDR3, as DNA: TGTGCCAGCAGACGGGACGGAGCCTACGAGCAGTACGTC.

This clonotype occurred a few times. This chain connects TRBV12-3 or TRBV12-4 to TRBJ1-1, with D maybe TRBD1 (5 bases). The CDR3 length is 15 residues. With 6 bases removed from V and 3 bases from J, the gap between germline ends came to 17 bases. CDR3: CASRGVKGWDTEAFF. CDR3 DNA sequence: TGTGCCAGCAGAGGGGTGAAGGGCTGGGACACTGAAGCTTTCTTT.

The genes are TRBV10-3 and TRBJ2-7; D is undetermined. The CDR3 has 13 amino acids. The V and J ends lost 3 bases and 3 bases respectively, with 9 bases between them. In germline, CDR1 is ENHRY, CDR2 SYGVKD. CDR3 in amino acids: CAISEGSGYEQYV. The CDR3 DNA reads as TGTGCCATCAGTGAAGGTTCGGGCTACGAGCAGTACGTC.

This clonotype has only a few counts. CDR3 nucleotide sequence: TGTGCCAGCAGCTCCGGCTCGGGACAGGTCGGTTCACCCCTCCACTTT. This gives the protein CASSSGSGQVGSPLHF. The V gene is TRBV7-6, the J gene TRBJ1-6; 8 bases fit TRBD1. Germline values: CDR1 SGHVS, CDR2 FNYEAQ. This CDR3 contains 16 residues. J gave up 9 bases and V 4 bases, and 11 bases lay outside the gene matches.

This clonotype was found a few times. The rearrangement links TRBV6-1 to TRBJ2-7; tentative D call: TRBD1 (5 bases). The V and J ends lost 5 bases and 0 bases respectively, with 11 bases between them. Germline-derived CDR1 and CDR2 are MNHNS and SASEGT. The CDR3 has 14 residues. This CDR3 is CASSSVTASYEQYF. In DNA, the CDR3 is TGTGCCAGCAGTTCAGTGACAGCCTCCTACGAGCAGTACTTC.

The V and J genes are TRBV29-1 and TRBJ1-3; a possible D gene is TRBD1 (5 bases). Trimming pared 3 bases from V and 0 bases from J, leaving 6 bases between. Germline V gene sequence: CDR1 SQVTM, CDR2 ANQGSEA. The CDR3 extends over 13 amino acids. CDR3 bases: TGCAGCGTTGAGGACAACTCTGGAAACACCATATATTTT. Translating gives CSVEDNSGNTIYF.

This sequence joins TRBV7-8 and TRBJ2-5; maybe TRBD2 (5 bases). Germline CDR1 reads SGHVS; CDR2 reads FQNEAQ. The germline V and J ends were trimmed by 7 bases and 5 bases, with 8 bases remaining between them. This CDR3 spans 11 amino acids. The CDR3 here is CASKGGETQYF. DNA of the CDR3: TGTGCCAGCAAGGGCGGGGAGACCCAGTACTTC.

This chain links TRBV12-3 or TRBV12-4 with TRBJ1-3; D is undetermined. V was shortened by 2 bases and J by 8 bases, with 10 bases between the two germline ends. This CDR3 region has 13 residues. The CDR3 here is CASSLHEKDTIYF. In nucleotides, the CDR3 is TGTGCCAGCAGTTTACACGAGAAGGACACCATATATTTT.

This clonotype was counted a single time. J is TRBJ1-2 and V is TRBV15; TRBD1 agrees at 8 bases. The junction had 16 bases not matched to a gene; V was cut back by 10 bases and J by 0 bases. Germline-derived CDR1 and CDR2 are LNHNV and YYDKDF (reference sequence). The CDR3 is made up of 17 amino acids. The CDR3 spells CANIGTGGLLSNYGYTF. Here the CDR3 DNA reads TGTGCCAATATAGGGACAGGAGGGCTCCTCTCTAACTATGGCTACACCTTC.

V is TRBV5-4 and J is TRBJ2-5; 8 positions agree with TRBD1. With 5 bases clipped from V and 4 bases from J, the junction kept 7 bases outside the gene matches. The CDR3 runs 14 residues. Looked up from germline, CDR1 is SGHNT and CDR2 is YYREEE (reference sequence). DNA of the CDR3: TGTGCCAGCAGGGACCCACAGGGGGGAGAGACCCAGTACTTC. This sequence encodes CASRDPQGGETQYF.